This T cell receptor (beta chain) is drawn from a study of T cell responses to AZD1222 COVID-19 vaccine. General study points: Unmutated regions of variants are reportedly targeted by nearly half of spike-specific TCRs. Spike-specific TCRs gained breadth and depth after people received two AZD1222 doses.

On this clone: The antigen remains unidentified.

Measured with immunoSEQ multiplex PCR; TCRdb has only the in-frame clones, and not every one. The sample lists about 150,000 clones; roughly nine tenths were seen once. The CDR3 has 17 residues. CDR1 is LNHDA and CDR2 is SQIVND in the germline V gene (reference sequence). With 4 bases clipped from V and 10 bases from J, the junction kept 14 bases outside the gene matches. Sequenced material: peripheral blood, taken on day 0 of AZD1222 vaccination. The source of this sequence is an adult in good health. The chain employs TRBV19 and TRBJ1-6; 9 positions agree with TRBD1. CDR3 DNA: TGTGCCAGTAGTACGCAGATGAGGACAGGGGTGAAATCACCCCTCCACTTT. Protein sequence: CASSTQMRTGVKSPLHF.